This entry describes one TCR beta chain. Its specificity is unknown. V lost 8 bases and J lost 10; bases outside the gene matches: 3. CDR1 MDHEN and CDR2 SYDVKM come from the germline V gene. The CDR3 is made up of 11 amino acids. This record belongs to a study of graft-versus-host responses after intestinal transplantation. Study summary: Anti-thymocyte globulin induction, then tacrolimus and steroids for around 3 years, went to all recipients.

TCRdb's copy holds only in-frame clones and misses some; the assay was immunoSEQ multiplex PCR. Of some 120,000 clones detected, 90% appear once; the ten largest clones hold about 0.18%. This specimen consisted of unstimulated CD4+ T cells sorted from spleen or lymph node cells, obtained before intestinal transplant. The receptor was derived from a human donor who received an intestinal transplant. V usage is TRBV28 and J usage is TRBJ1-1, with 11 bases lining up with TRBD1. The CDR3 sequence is CASLGTGGAFF. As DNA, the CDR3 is TGTGCCAGCCTCGGGACAGGGGGAGCTTTCTTT.